A single sample is the source of the 23 T cell receptor gamma chains below, sequenced in a study of gamma-delta chains in newborns, infants, children. TCRdb used CATT to re-call clones from the reads. The table includes several hundred gamma-chain clones, around 47% detected once. The sequenced sample was blood. These receptors came from a child who was a newborn, infant or young child, either healthy, febrile or measles-vaccinated (not recorded which).

With respect to this clone: Being one base from a much bigger clone, this may be a read error. This sample includes further DNA sequences coding for the same CDR3. Here the CDR3 DNA reads TGTGCCTTGTGGGAGGAGGAGTTGGGCAAAAAAATCAAGGTATTT. It codes for CALWEEELGKKIKVF. The chain carries TRGV9 and TRGJP. Germline matching of the DNA provided the J gene here, since TCRdb leaves it blank. V shed 2 bases, J shed 7 bases, and the junction held 2 bases outside the gene matches. The CDR3 contains 15 residues. CDR1 and CDR2 (germline): GITISATS, ISYDGTV (reference sequence).

In regard to this clone: This may come from a read error, since a much larger clone is one base off. The J gene is TRGJ1 or TRGJ2, the V gene TRGV4. Assignment of the J gene here rests on matching the DNA to germline, because TCRdb gives none. Germline values: CDR1 EGSTGY, CDR2 YDSYTSSV. J lost 8 bases, V lost 0 bases, and 7 bases had no gene match. The CDR3 is made up of 13 amino acids. This CDR3 is CATWDGPGNKKLF. The CDR3 DNA is TGTGCCACCTGGGATGGGCCGGGTAATAAGAAACTCTTT.

On this clone: The same CDR3 can be traced to other DNA sequences in this sample. The V call is TRGV9, the J call TRGJP. The J gene was missing in TCRdb and was found by matching the end of the DNA to germline. The CDR3 has 16 amino acids. Per germline, CDR1 GITISATS and CDR2 ISYDGTV (reference sequence). The V gene end was trimmed by 3 bases and the J gene end by 4 bases; junction bases not matched to a gene: 3. CDR3 loop: CALWEIQELGKKIKVF. CDR3 nucleotide sequence: TGTGCCTTGTGGGAGATTCAAGAGTTGGGCAAAAAAATCAAGGTATTT.

Comments on this clone: A single base separates this from a much larger clone, so it may be a read error. The rearrangement links TRGV3 to TRGJ1 or TRGJ2. The J gene, left out of TCRdb, was set here by checking the DNA against germline. Germline V gives CDR1 VTNTFY, CDR2 YDVSTARD (reference sequence). The CDR3 loop spans 13 amino acids. CDR3: CATWNRQGYKKLF. In DNA form, the CDR3 reads TGTGCCACCTGGAACAGGCAAGGTTATAAGAAACTCTTT.

Of note for this clone: A much larger clone lies a single base off, so this may be a read error. Other DNA sequences in the same sample also yield this CDR3. The J gene is TRGJ1 or TRGJ2, the V gene TRGV4. Here the J gene was assigned by germline matching of the DNA, as TCRdb has none. Germline CDR1 reads EGSTGY; CDR2 reads YDSYTSSV. The CDR3 has 14 residues. CDR3 coding DNA: TGCGCCACCTGGGATGGGCCAGGGGATTATAAGAAACTCTTT. It yields the protein CATWDGPGDYKKLF.

This clone was observed a few times. V gene TRGV9 combines with J gene TRGJP2. As TCRdb names no J gene, one was assigned here on the basis of a DNA match to germline. Germline V gene lookup returns CDR1 GITISATS and CDR2 ISYDGTV (reference sequence). With V trimmed by 5 bases and J by 10 bases, 7 bases remained unmatched. This CDR3 has 12 residues. CDR3 protein: CALWASGWIKTF. DNA of the CDR3: TGTGCCTTGTGGGCCTCGGGTTGGATCAAGACGTTT.

Remarks on this clone: A much larger clonotype is one base distant, so this may be a read error. The chain joins TRGV9 to TRGJ1 or TRGJ2. The J gene is absent in TCRdb and was assigned here via DNA matching to germline. The CDR3 consists of 13 residues. CDR1 and CDR2 from the germline V gene are GITISATS and ISYDGTV (reference sequence). The CDR3 DNA sequence: TGTGCCTTGTGGGGGGTGGCCCACGATAAGAAACTCTTT. Amino acid sequence: CALWGVAHDKKLF.

On this clone itself: Germline and junction disagree at one end, which may indicate a read error. The CDR3, as DNA: TGTGCCACCTGGGACAGTCGTTATCATAAGAAACTCTTT. It translates to CATWDSRYHKKLF. V is TRGV3 and J is TRGJ1 or TRGJ2. The J gene, not given by TCRdb, was assigned here from a germline match of the nucleotide sequence. Germline CDR1 reads VTNTFY; CDR2 reads YDVSTARD (reference sequence). This CDR3 has 13 amino acids.

As regards this clone: A much larger clonotype is one base distant, so this may be a read error. The chain has TRGV4 and TRGJ1 or TRGJ2. The J gene was missing in TCRdb and was found by matching the end of the DNA to germline. The CDR3 runs 14 residues. The V gene's germline CDR1 is EGSTGY and CDR2 YDSYTSSV. The CDR3 reads CATRDDLGRYKKLF. CDR3 DNA sequence: TGTGCCACCCGGGATGACCTGGGGAGGTATAAGAAACTCTTT.

This clone has only a few counts. At the DNA level, this CDR3 is encoded by other sequences in the same sample as well. The chain combines TRGV9 with TRGJP1. TCRdb does not report a J gene; here it was assigned by matching the DNA to germline references. Germline CDR1 is GITISATS and CDR2 is ISYDGTV (reference sequence). The CDR3 loop spans 12 amino acids. With V trimmed by 5 bases and J by 5 bases, 2 bases remained unmatched. The CDR3 DNA reads as TGTGCCTTGTGGGGAACTGGTTGGTTCAAGATATTT. Translated: CALWGTGWFKIF.

As to this clone: It may be a read error: a sequence one base away is much more abundant. The V gene is TRGV3, the J gene TRGJ1 or TRGJ2. In the absence of a J gene in TCRdb, the DNA was matched to germline to assign it here. This CDR3 spans 12 amino acids. Germline lookup yields CDR1 VTNTFY and CDR2 YDVSTARD (reference sequence). This CDR3 is CASWDRSYKKLF. Written as DNA, the CDR3 is TGTGCCTCCTGGGACAGGAGTTATAAGAAACTCTTT.

Comment on this clone: A junction boundary mismatches the germline segment, possibly from a read error. The CDR3 DNA is TGTGCCACCGGGGATAATTATTATAAGAAACTCTTT. Translation gives CATGDNYYKKLF. This sequence joins TRGV4 and TRGJ1 or TRGJ2. As TCRdb names no J gene, one was assigned here on the basis of a DNA match to germline. CDR3 length: 12 residues. Per the germline V gene, CDR1 is EGSTGY and CDR2 is YDSYTSSV.

This clone occurred a few times. This specimen includes other DNA sequences encoding the same CDR3. The chain employs TRGV9 and TRGJP. The J gene, not given by TCRdb, was assigned here from a germline match of the nucleotide sequence. CDR1 and CDR2 from the germline V gene are GITISATS and ISYDGTV (reference sequence). The CDR3 spans 16 residues. With V trimmed by 2 bases and J by 6 bases, 4 bases remained unmatched. The CDR3 DNA reads as TGTGCCTTGTGGGAGGCCAGAGAGTTGGGCAAAAAAATCAAGGTATTT. Translating it yields CALWEARELGKKIKVF.

To note about this clone: One base away lies a much larger clone, so this may be a sequencing read error. The rearrangement uses TRGV2 and TRGJ1 or TRGJ2. The J gene, absent from TCRdb, was called here by matching the DNA to germline. The CDR3 length is 13 residues. Germline trimming cut 6 bases from V and 7 bases from J; bases unmatched to any gene: 12. Per the germline V gene, CDR1 is EGSNGY and CDR2 is YDSYNSKV. In DNA form, the CDR3 reads TGTGCCACCTGGAACCTCCCTTCATATAAGAAACTCTTT. Protein: CATWNLPSYKKLF.

This chain connects TRGV9 to TRGJP. The J gene is absent in TCRdb and was assigned here via DNA matching to germline. J gave up 4 bases and V 3 bases, and 6 bases lay outside the gene matches. CDR1 and CDR2 from the germline V gene are GITISATS and ISYDGTV (reference sequence). The CDR3 covers 17 residues. The CDR3 region is CALWESHQELGKKIKVF. The CDR3 bases are TGTGCCTTGTGGGAGTCACACCAAGAGTTGGGCAAAAAAATCAAGGTATTT.

This clone appeared a few times. J is TRGJ1 or TRGJ2 and V is TRGV8. TCRdb does not report a J gene; here it was assigned by matching the DNA to germline references. The CDR3 length is 11 residues. Per the germline V gene, CDR1 is VENAVY and CDR2 is YDSYNSRV. Germline trimming cut 2 bases from V and 8 bases from J; bases unmatched to any gene: 3. CDR3 DNA: TGTGCCACCTGGGATACCAATAAGAAACTCTTT. This translates into CATWDTNKKLF.

Notes on this clone: Just one base apart from a much larger clone, this may be a read error. The chain has TRGV3 and TRGJ1 or TRGJ2. As TCRdb names no J gene, one was assigned here on the basis of a DNA match to germline. This CDR3 spans 15 amino acids. After removal of 0 bases from V and 7 bases from J, the junction contained 12 bases not matched to a gene. Germline V gene sequence: CDR1 VTNTFY, CDR2 YDVSTARD (reference sequence). In DNA form, the CDR3 reads TGTGCCACCTGGGACAGGTGCGGGGGTACGTATAAGAAACTCTTT. This encodes CATWDRCGGTYKKLF.

Points on this clone: A much larger clone differs from this one at a single base, so this may be a read error. The J gene went uncalled, whereas the V gene is TRGV9. CDR1 is GITISATS and CDR2 is ISYDGTV in the germline V gene (reference sequence). The CDR3 extends over 17 amino acids. DNA of the CDR3: TGTGCCTTGTGGGAGACCCAGCAAGAGTTGGGCAAAAAAATCAAGGTATTC. This codes for CALWETQQELGKKIKVF.

This clone was found once. A read error may explain this, as a much larger clone is one base away. This chain links TRGV5 with TRGJ1 or TRGJ2. The J gene, absent from TCRdb, was called here by matching the DNA to germline. The J segment lost 2 bases and the V segment lost 0 bases, leaving 4 bases of the junction unmatched. CDR3 length equals 14 residues. Germline V gives CDR1 VINAFY, CDR2 YDVSNSKD. CDR3 sequence: CATWDRSDYYKKLF. The DNA of the CDR3 is TGTGCCACCTGGGACAGGTCGGATTATTATAAGAAACTCTTT.

This clone was seen a handful of times. Within the sample, other DNA sequences also encode this same CDR3. The chain links TRGV9 to TRGJP. The J gene was missing in TCRdb and was found by matching the end of the DNA to germline. CDR3 size: 15 residues. CDR1 GITISATS and CDR2 ISYDGTV come from the germline V gene (reference sequence). The ends lost 6 bases at V and 2 bases at J; junction bases unmatched: 1. The CDR3 loop reads CALWRQELGKKIKVF. CDR3 DNA sequence: TGTGCCTTGTGGAGGCAAGAGTTGGGCAAAAAAATCAAGGTATTT.

V and J are TRGV9 and TRGJ1 or TRGJ2. Matching the DNA to germline supplied the J gene, which TCRdb does not give. This CDR3 comprises 13 residues. The germline CDR1 and CDR2 sequences are GITISATS and ISYDGTV (reference sequence). Germline trimming cut 0 bases from V and 4 bases from J; bases unmatched to any gene: 3. CDR3 in amino acids: CALWEVHYYKKLF. The CDR3 coding sequence is TGTGCCTTGTGGGAGGTGCACTATTATAAGAAACTCTTT.

This clone occurred a few times. The V call is TRGV9, the J call TRGJP. The J gene is not listed in TCRdb, so it was assigned here from a DNA match to germline. The CDR3 totals 16 residues. Germline V gene data show CDR1 as GITISATS and CDR2 as ISYDGTV (reference sequence). Trimming at V came to 2 bases and at J to 8 bases, leaving 6 bases not matched to a gene. The CDR3 coding sequence is TGTGCCTTGTGGGAGGCCCGCCAGTTGGGCAAAAAAATCAAGGTATTT. Encoded protein: CALWEARQLGKKIKVF.

The chain links TRGV9 to TRGJP. Here the J gene came from matching the DNA to germline, since TCRdb omits it. Trimming took 3 bases from V and 5 from J; bases not matched to a gene: 4. The CDR3 length is 16 residues. Germline V gene lookup returns CDR1 GITISATS and CDR2 ISYDGTV (reference sequence). This CDR3 reads CALWETKELGKKIKVF. In DNA form, the CDR3 reads TGTGCCTTGTGGGAGACTAAAGAGTTGGGCAAAAAAATCAAGGTATTT.